These T cell receptor beta chains were read from a single sample in a study of shared clonotypes between healthy human individuals. Assay: immunoSEQ multiplex PCR; the TCRdb copy retains only in-frame clones and omits some. The sample lists hundreds of thousands of clones; about 91% were seen once. The sample comprised naive CD8+ T cells sorted from blood. The source of these receptors is a man aged 25 to 45 in good health. The CDR3 runs from the conserved cysteine through the conserved F or W. The D gene is left open where the match is weak. Only part of the rows carry a size: once, few, many, or a class if the clone is expanded.

cdr3_aa: CASSEPRTGDTEAFF; cdr3_nt: TGTGCCAGCAGTGAACCCCGGACGGGCGACACTGAAGCTTTCTTT; clone_size: -; v_call: TRBV6-1; d_call: -; j_call: TRBJ1-1
cdr3_aa: CASSGPSWVPGRYF; cdr3_nt: TGTGCCAGCAGCGGACCAAGCTGGGTCCCCGGGCGGTACTTC; clone_size: -; v_call: TRBV7-2; d_call: -; j_call: TRBJ2-7
cdr3_aa: CASSLIDGWDGYTF; cdr3_nt: TGTGCCAGCAGTTTAATCGACGGGTGGGATGGCTACACCTTC; clone_size: -; v_call: TRBV28; d_call: -; j_call: TRBJ1-2
cdr3_aa: CASSQDRGGFYQTDHLNTEAFF; cdr3_nt: TGTGCCAGCAGCCAAGACCGGGGGGGTTTTTACCAAACAGATCATTTAAACACTGAAGCTTTCTTT; clone_size: -; v_call: TRBV21-1; d_call: -; j_call: TRBJ1-1
cdr3_aa: CASSAPQGEVFWYGYTF; cdr3_nt: TGTGCCAGCAGCGCGCCACAGGGGGAAGTCTTTTGGTATGGCTACACCTTC; clone_size: once; v_call: TRBV9; d_call: TRBD1; j_call: TRBJ1-2
cdr3_aa: CASSLQQGFGYTF; cdr3_nt: TGCGCCAGCAGCTTACAACAGGGATTTGGCTACACCTTC; clone_size: -; v_call: TRBV5-1; d_call: -; j_call: TRBJ1-2
cdr3_aa: CATFATYNEQFF; cdr3_nt: TGTGCCACATTTGCAACGTACAATGAGCAGTTCTTC; clone_size: -; v_call: TRBV7-2; d_call: -; j_call: TRBJ2-1
cdr3_aa: CASSRDSVSTEAFF; cdr3_nt: TGTGCCAGCTCCCGGGACAGCGTCTCCACTGAAGCTTTCTTT; clone_size: -; v_call: TRBV27; d_call: TRBD1; j_call: TRBJ1-1
cdr3_aa: CASSVGDRGRKQTNTGELFF; cdr3_nt: TGTGCCAGCAGCGTAGGGGACAGGGGGCGAAAACAAACGAACACCGGGGAGCTGTTTTTT; clone_size: -; v_call: TRBV9; d_call: TRBD1; j_call: TRBJ2-2
cdr3_aa: CASSGRQAQETQYF; cdr3_nt: TGTGCCAGCAGCGGGAGACAGGCGCAAGAGACCCAGTACTTC; clone_size: -; v_call: TRBV7-9; d_call: -; j_call: TRBJ2-5
cdr3_aa: CASSGERDYGYTF; cdr3_nt: TGTGCCAGCAGTGGGGAGAGGGACTATGGCTACACCTTC; clone_size: few; v_call: TRBV6-5; d_call: -; j_call: TRBJ1-2
cdr3_aa: CASSFQTGTPNQPQHF; cdr3_nt: TGTGCCAGTAGTTTTCAGACCGGGACTCCTAATCAGCCCCAGCATTTT; clone_size: -; v_call: TRBV19; d_call: -; j_call: TRBJ1-5
cdr3_aa: CASSQGNQPQHF; cdr3_nt: TGCGCCAGCAGCCAAGGGAATCAGCCCCAGCATTTT; clone_size: -; v_call: TRBV4-3; d_call: -; j_call: TRBJ1-5
cdr3_aa: CASSFSGYEQYF; cdr3_nt: TGTGCCAGCAGCTTTAGCGGCTACGAGCAGTACTTC; clone_size: -; v_call: TRBV7-2; d_call: -; j_call: TRBJ2-7
cdr3_aa: CASTPLYNQPQHF; cdr3_nt: TGTGCCAGCACTCCCCTATACAATCAGCCCCAGCATTTT; clone_size: -; v_call: TRBV28; d_call: -; j_call: TRBJ1-5
cdr3_aa: CASSVDGGSGNTIYF; cdr3_nt: TGTGCCAGCAGCGTAGATGGCGGGTCTGGAAACACCATATATTTT; clone_size: -; v_call: TRBV9; d_call: -; j_call: TRBJ1-3
cdr3_aa: CASSLYPSGISYEQYF; cdr3_nt: TGCGCCAGCAGCCTGTATCCTAGCGGGATCTCCTACGAGCAGTACTTC; clone_size: -; v_call: TRBV10-2; d_call: TRBD2; j_call: TRBJ2-7
cdr3_aa: CASSFATSGNEQYF; cdr3_nt: TGTGCCAGCAGCTTTGCGACTAGCGGGAACGAGCAGTACTTC; clone_size: -; v_call: TRBV7-8; d_call: TRBD2; j_call: TRBJ2-7
cdr3_aa: CASSHPYSGRAHEQYF; cdr3_nt: TGTGCCAGCAGCCATCCTTATAGCGGGAGGGCACACGAGCAGTACTTC; clone_size: -; v_call: TRBV14; d_call: TRBD2; j_call: TRBJ2-7
cdr3_aa: CASSAILAGEQYF; cdr3_nt: TGTGCCAGCAGCGCGATCCTAGCGGGCGAGCAGTACTTC; clone_size: -; v_call: TRBV9; d_call: TRBD2; j_call: TRBJ2-7
cdr3_aa: CATSVGPYNEQFF; cdr3_nt: TGCGCCACTTCTGTCGGCCCTTACAATGAGCAGTTCTTC; clone_size: -; v_call: TRBV10-1; d_call: -; j_call: TRBJ2-1
cdr3_aa: CASRGTVRAEKPQHF; cdr3_nt: TGTGCCAGCAGGGGGACAGTCCGTGCCGAAAAGCCCCAGCATTTT; clone_size: once; v_call: TRBV5-4; d_call: TRBD1; j_call: TRBJ1-5
cdr3_aa: CSVAGSRSGSSYNEQFF; cdr3_nt: TGCAGCGTTGCGGGCAGCCGGTCGGGAAGCTCCTACAATGAGCAGTTCTTC; clone_size: -; v_call: TRBV29-1; d_call: -; j_call: TRBJ2-1
cdr3_aa: CASSLGDRGIQPQHF; cdr3_nt: TGTGCCAGCAGCTTAGGGGACAGGGGGATTCAGCCCCAGCATTTT; clone_size: -; v_call: TRBV11-2; d_call: TRBD1; j_call: TRBJ1-5
cdr3_aa: CASSLGGVYEQFF; cdr3_nt: TGTGCCAGCAGCCTAGGAGGTGTCTATGAGCAGTTCTTC; clone_size: -; v_call: TRBV7-2; d_call: -; j_call: TRBJ2-1
cdr3_aa: CASSRTGVNYGYTF; cdr3_nt: TGTGCCAGCTCTAGGACAGGGGTTAACTATGGCTACACCTTC; clone_size: -; v_call: TRBV19; d_call: TRBD1; j_call: TRBJ1-2
cdr3_aa: CASNPGSSYEQYF; cdr3_nt: TGTGCCAGCAACCCAGGGAGCTCCTACGAGCAGTACTTC; clone_size: -; v_call: TRBV6-1; d_call: -; j_call: TRBJ2-7
cdr3_aa: CASSPDAAGARYGYTF; cdr3_nt: TGTGCCAGCAGCCCCGACGCCGCGGGGGCGCGGTATGGCTACACCTTC; clone_size: -; v_call: TRBV7-9; d_call: -; j_call: TRBJ1-2
cdr3_aa: CASSGLDYEQYF; cdr3_nt: TGTGCCAGCAGCGGACTAGACTACGAGCAGTACTTC; clone_size: -; v_call: TRBV7-9; d_call: TRBD2; j_call: TRBJ2-7
cdr3_aa: CASSLGLLGNQPQHF; cdr3_nt: TGTGCCAGCAGCCTAGGACTCCTTGGTAATCAGCCCCAGCATTTT; clone_size: -; v_call: TRBV28; d_call: -; j_call: TRBJ1-5
cdr3_aa: CASSRPSGAYEQYF; cdr3_nt: TGTGCCAGCTCCCGGCCCTCGGGGGCCTACGAGCAGTACTTC; clone_size: -; v_call: TRBV18; d_call: -; j_call: TRBJ2-7
cdr3_aa: CASSRLGLAGGDTDTQYF; cdr3_nt: TGTGCCAGCAGCAGACTGGGACTAGCGGGAGGGGACACAGATACGCAGTATTTT; clone_size: once; v_call: TRBV11-2; d_call: TRBD2; j_call: TRBJ2-3
cdr3_aa: CASSVGTSGTIEQYF; cdr3_nt: TGTGCCAGCAGCGTCGGGACTAGCGGGACTATCGAGCAGTACTTC; clone_size: once; v_call: TRBV6-1; d_call: TRBD2; j_call: TRBJ2-7